This is a list of T cell receptor beta chains from one sample in a study of beta chain features in type 1 diabetes. Some clones are missing from TCRdb's copy, which holds only in-frame ones; the method was immunoSEQ multiplex PCR. The sample holds under 20,000 clones, approximately 55% seen once. The sample comprised stem cell memory CD4+ T cells from blood. These receptors all come from a woman aged 18-29 years in good health. The CDR3 runs from the conserved cysteine through the conserved F or W. Each record gives: CDR3 DNA, CDR3 protein, V gene, J gene, D gene, clone size. D genes are given only for firm matches. Only some rows state a clone size, as once, few, many or a class for expanded clones.

CDR3 DNA: TGTGCCAGCAGCGTTGAGGGGGCGAACTCCTACAATGAGCAGTTCTTC
CDR3 protein: CASSVEGANSYNEQFF
V gene: TRBV9
J gene: TRBJ2-1
D gene: TRBD1
clone size: NA

CDR3 DNA: TGTGCTAGTGGTTTGATTTTCCCCGGGACTCGCAATGAGCAGTTCTTC
CDR3 protein: CASGLIFPGTRNEQFF
V gene: TRBV12-5
J gene: TRBJ2-1
D gene: NA
clone size: NA

CDR3 DNA: TGTGCTAGTGGCCGGAGACTAGCGGGAGACGGCATAAACGAGCAGTACTTC
CDR3 protein: CASGRRLAGDGINEQYF
V gene: TRBV12-5
J gene: TRBJ2-7
D gene: TRBD2
clone size: NA

CDR3 DNA: TGTGCCAGCTCACCAAGGGGACAGCAGATACAAGAGACCCAGTACTTC
CDR3 protein: CASSPRGQQIQETQYF
V gene: TRBV18
J gene: TRBJ2-5
D gene: TRBD1
clone size: few

CDR3 DNA: TGTGCCAGCAGCTTATCGTCTAGCGGCCCCTACGAGCAGTACTTC
CDR3 protein: CASSLSSSGPYEQYF
V gene: TRBV7-3
J gene: TRBJ2-7
D gene: TRBD2
clone size: few

CDR3 DNA: TGTGCCAGTAGTATTGGCGTGGAAGGGGGCCTCGCCACTGAAGCTTTCTTT
CDR3 protein: CASSIGVEGGLATEAFF
V gene: TRBV19
J gene: TRBJ1-1
D gene: TRBD1
clone size: few

CDR3 DNA: TGCAGCGTTGGACAGGGGGATGGCTACACTTTC
CDR3 protein: CSVGQGDGYTF
V gene: TRBV29-1
J gene: TRBJ1-2
D gene: TRBD1
clone size: NA

CDR3 DNA: TGTGCCACCCGGGGGCTAGCGGGTTCTGATCTGAACACCGGGGAGCTGTTTTTT
CDR3 protein: CATRGLAGSDLNTGELFF
V gene: TRBV11-2
J gene: TRBJ2-2
D gene: TRBD2
clone size: NA

CDR3 DNA: TGTGCCAGCAGCCCTGGGACTAGCCGGGATCGCGAGCAGTACTTC
CDR3 protein: CASSPGTSRDREQYF
V gene: TRBV7-7
J gene: TRBJ2-7
D gene: TRBD2
clone size: few

CDR3 DNA: TGTGCCAGCAGCTCCTGGGTACTAGCGGGGTCCACAGATACGCAGTATTTT
CDR3 protein: CASSSWVLAGSTDTQYF
V gene: TRBV7-8
J gene: TRBJ2-3
D gene: TRBD2
clone size: once

CDR3 DNA: TGTGCCAGCAGTCCCCTGACAGGATACCAAGAGACCCAGTACTTC
CDR3 protein: CASSPLTGYQETQYF
V gene: TRBV28
J gene: TRBJ2-5
D gene: NA
clone size: few

CDR3 DNA: TGTGCCAGCAGCTTACCGTGGGGACAGGCGAACACTGAAGCTTTCTTT
CDR3 protein: CASSLPWGQANTEAFF
V gene: TRBV7-9
J gene: TRBJ1-1
D gene: TRBD1
clone size: few

CDR3 DNA: TGTGCCAGCAGCCTCGGACTAGCGCCCTACAATGAGCAGTTCTTC
CDR3 protein: CASSLGLAPYNEQFF
V gene: TRBV7-2
J gene: TRBJ2-1
D gene: TRBD2
clone size: few

CDR3 DNA: TGTGCCAGTAGTCGGCAGGGTTCGTACGAGCAGTACTTC
CDR3 protein: CASSRQGSYEQYF
V gene: TRBV19
J gene: TRBJ2-7
D gene: NA
clone size: few

CDR3 DNA: TGTGCCAGTAGTATAGAACTACGTGAAGCTTTCTTT
CDR3 protein: CASSIELREAFF
V gene: TRBV19
J gene: TRBJ1-1
D gene: NA
clone size: NA

CDR3 DNA: TGTGCCAGCAGTGGGGGCCGGGACACTTTAACGACTGAAGCTTTCTTT
CDR3 protein: CASSGGRDTLTTEAFF
V gene: TRBV6-1
J gene: TRBJ1-1
D gene: NA
clone size: NA

CDR3 DNA: TGTGCCAGCAGTCAGGGCGGCAAGCAGGGGTACTATGGCTACACCTTC
CDR3 protein: CASSQGGKQGYYGYTF
V gene: TRBV5-5
J gene: TRBJ1-2
D gene: NA
clone size: NA

CDR3 DNA: TGTGCCAGCAGCTTGGATCTAGCGCGGGGCGAGGATACGCAGTATTTT
CDR3 protein: CASSLDLARGEDTQYF
V gene: TRBV4-2
J gene: TRBJ2-3
D gene: NA
clone size: few

CDR3 DNA: TGCGCCAGCAGCCAAGTTCTGGCGGGAGCGGGCGAGCAGTACTTC
CDR3 protein: CASSQVLAGAGEQYF
V gene: TRBV4-3
J gene: TRBJ2-7
D gene: TRBD2
clone size: NA